This entry concerns a single TCR beta chain. What it binds is unknown. The data stem from a study of shared clonotypes between healthy human individuals. General study results and limits: Owing to a small donor count, the genetic and exposure-history diversity represented was limited.

Unsorted PBMC DNA was sequenced on ten immunoSEQ deep assay plates. Sequencing used immunoSEQ multiplex PCR; TCRdb keeps in-frame clones, though not all of them. Of about 470,000 clones listed, about four fifths are singletons. Everyone who donated was a Caucasian adult who lived in Nashville, Tennessee. V gave up 6 bases and J gave up 0 bases; unmatched junction bases: 10. The CDR3 totals 16 residues. Germline values: CDR1 SNHLY, CDR2 FYNNEI. The specimen sequenced was PBMCs. V usage is TRBV2 and J usage is TRBJ2-7, with 8 bases that match TRBD2. The TCR comes from a woman aged 35 to 49 in good health. Some clones in this sample may be carry-over from other donors' samples. The CDR3 sequence: CASRSSGRRSSYEQYF. The CDR3 region has the DNA TGTGCCAGCAGGTCGAGCGGGAGAAGGAGCTCCTACGAGCAGTACTTC.